A single sample is the source of the 31 T cell receptor beta chains below, sequenced in a study of T cells expressing NK-cell markers. No DNA is given; TCRdb re-called the 5' RACE reads and lists each CDR3 protein once. The sample data list about 410,000 distinct CDR3 sequences. The sample taken for sequencing was blood T cells: a sorted CD56 or NKG2C T cell subset, CD4+ or CD8+ T cells, or bulk PBMC T cells (not recorded which). The origin of the receptors is a woman aged 45-59 years in good health.

The chain is built from TRBV18 and TRBJ2-1; lacking DNA, the TRBD2 call made by TCRdb goes unchecked. The CDR3 length is 17 residues. Germline CDR1 KGHSH, CDR2 LQKENI. CDR3 protein: CASSPRETSGTYNEQFF.

This chain uses TRBV20-1 with TRBJ2-7; the TCRdb D gene call, TRBD1, has no DNA to confirm it. Germline V gene sequence: CDR1 DFQATT, CDR2 SNEGSKA (reference sequence). The CDR3 has 13 amino acids. The CDR3 region is CSAGDSRGYEQYF.

This chain links TRBV12-3 or TRBV12-4 with TRBJ1-6; TCRdb indicates TRBD1, and absent DNA this call remains unverified. This CDR3 comprises 14 residues. CDR3: CASRAGTGNSPLHF.

J is TRBJ2-4 and V is TRBV20-1; as DNA is missing, the TRBD2 call by TCRdb cannot be tested. Germline CDR1 is DFQATT and CDR2 is SNEGSKA (reference sequence). The CDR3 has 12 residues. Here the CDR3 reads CSGKDRESIQYF.

The V call is TRBV18, the J call TRBJ1-1. Germline CDR1 is KGHSH and CDR2 is LQKENI. CDR3 length: 14 residues. The CDR3 loop reads CASPKEGRDTEAFF.

This chain connects TRBV29-1 to TRBJ2-7; TCRdb's D call of TRBD1 is untestable without DNA. The CDR3 sequence is 12 residues long. The germline V gene has CDR1 SQVTM and CDR2 ANQGSEA. This CDR3 is CSVEAGVSEQYF.

This CDR3 reads CASSISSSNYEQYF. This chain joins TRBV19 and TRBJ2-7. The CDR3 totals 14 residues. Germline values: CDR1 LNHDA, CDR2 SQIVND (reference sequence). Complete variable domain (other parts from reference TRBV19 and TRBJ2-7): DGGITQSPKYLFRKEGQNVTLSCEQNLNHDAMYWYRQDPGQGLRLIYYSQIVNDFQKGDIAEGYSVSREKKESFPLTVTSAQKNPTAFYLCASSISSSNYEQYFGPGTRLTVT.

The chain is built from TRBV29-1 and TRBJ1-4; TCRdb indicates TRBD1, and absent DNA this call remains unverified. This CDR3 region has 14 residues. Germline CDR1 and CDR2: SQVTM and ANQGSEA. Here the CDR3 reads CSVQTGTGVEKLFF.

This chain joins TRBV2 and TRBJ2-2; TCRdb names TRBD2, which stays unverified in the absence of DNA. Germline CDR1 is SNHLY and CDR2 is FYNNEI. The length of the CDR3 is 13 residues. CDR3 amino acids: CASIQTRIGELFF. The variable domain in full, with the rest retrieved from reference TRBV2 and TRBJ2-2, is EPEVTQTPSHQVTQMGQEVILRCVPISNHLYFYWYRQILGQKVEFLVSFYNNEISEKSEIFDDQFSVERPDGSNFTLKIRSTKLEDSAMYFCASIQTRIGELFFGEGSRLTVL.

The chain has TRBV29-1 and TRBJ2-3; the D gene TCRdb calls, TRBD1, cannot be checked with no DNA. The germline CDR1 and CDR2 sequences are SQVTM and ANQGSEA. The length of the CDR3 is 14 residues. This CDR3 reads CSAAPDTSTDTQYF.

This CDR3 reads CASSLTGYTEAFF. The chain links TRBV10-2 to TRBJ1-1; TCRdb reports TRBD1, a call that lacks DNA to check it against. CDR1 is WSHSY and CDR2 is SAAADI in the germline V gene. This CDR3 contains 13 residues.

V gene TRBV12-3 or TRBV12-4 combines with J gene TRBJ1-3. This CDR3 is built from 13 residues. CDR3 sequence: CAGRGIAGNTIYF.

The rearrangement links TRBV11-2 to TRBJ2-1; TCRdb gives TRBD1 as the D gene, but with no DNA this cannot be confirmed. Germline CDR1 and CDR2: SGHAT and FQNNGV. This CDR3 spans 15 amino acids. The CDR3 is CASSSWTDPRDEQFF.

CDR3 sequence: CSASRLAGVVTGELFF. J is TRBJ2-2 and V is TRBV20-1; TCRdb names TRBD2, which stays unverified in the absence of DNA. The germline gives CDR1 DFQATT, CDR2 SNEGSKA (reference sequence). This CDR3 comprises 16 residues.

This chain uses TRBV6-1 with TRBJ1-5; with no DNA, the TCRdb D assignment of TRBD1 cannot be verified. Germline assignment: CDR1 MNHNS and CDR2 SASEGT. CDR3 length: 14 amino acids. This chain's CDR3 is CASTRAYSNQPQHF.

J is TRBJ2-2 and V is TRBV29-1; TCRdb indicates TRBD2, and absent DNA this call remains unverified. The CDR3 covers 15 residues. Germline values: CDR1 SQVTM, CDR2 ANQGSEA. CDR3 protein: CSAGVTSGTIGELFF.

The rearrangement uses TRBV27 and TRBJ2-7; TCRdb's D gene call, TRBD2, goes unchecked for lack of DNA. Germline CDR1 is MNHEY and CDR2 is SMNVEV (reference sequence). CDR3 length equals 15 residues. CDR3 loop: CASSLGLAGAYEQYF.

The chain joins TRBV5-1 to TRBJ2-1; TCRdb reports TRBD1, a call that lacks DNA to check it against. Germline CDR1 is SGHRS and CDR2 is YFSETQ. The CDR3 contains 14 residues. CDR3 residues: CASSVQGASDEQFF.

The chain uses TRBV29-1 and TRBJ1-1; without DNA, the TCRdb call of TRBD1 cannot be checked. The CDR3 is 15 residues long. The germline CDR1 and CDR2 sequences are SQVTM and ANQGSEA. The CDR3 sequence: CSYRMGSVMNTEAFF. Filled out from reference TRBV29-1 and TRBJ1-1, the complete variable domain reads SAVISQKPSRDICQRGTSLTIQCQVDSQVTMMFWYRQQPGQSLTLIATANQGSEATYESGFVIDKFPISRPNLTFSTLTVSNMSPEDSSIYLCSYRMGSVMNTEAFFGQGTRLTVV.

This chain joins TRBV5-1 and TRBJ2-2. The CDR3 length is 13 residues. Per germline, CDR1 SGHRS and CDR2 YFSETQ. The chain's CDR3 is CASSSLNTGELFF.

The J gene is TRBJ2-3, the V gene TRBV6-5; checking the TCRdb D call of TRBD1 is not possible without DNA. Germline CDR1 is MNHEY and CDR2 is SVGAGI. CDR3 length: 16 residues. The CDR3 here is CASSLGVGGSTDTQYF.

This chain connects TRBV24-1 to TRBJ2-2. The CDR3 extends over 14 amino acids. Germline V gene lookup returns CDR1 KGHDR and CDR2 SFDVKD. The CDR3 protein is CATSDLNEAGELFF.

V gene TRBV20-1 combines with J gene TRBJ2-7. CDR1 DFQATT and CDR2 SNEGSKA come from the germline V gene (reference sequence). The CDR3 covers 12 residues. This CDR3 is CSARDNGPEQYF.

The chain employs TRBV4-1 and TRBJ1-5; lacking DNA, the TRBD1 call made by TCRdb goes unchecked. There are 14 residues in the CDR3. Per the germline V gene, CDR1 is MGHRA and CDR2 is YSYEKL. This CDR3 is CASSEGQGGQPQHF.

The chain couples TRBV5-1 to TRBJ2-1; the TRBD1 assignment by TCRdb is unverifiable without DNA. The CDR3 covers 15 residues. From germline, CDR1 is SGHRS and CDR2 YFSETQ. The CDR3 loop reads CASYPPGQGSYEQFF.

This chain's CDR3 is CASSSGPPKLSDTQYF. The V call is TRBV6-5, the J call TRBJ2-3; TCRdb indicates TRBD2, and absent DNA this call remains unverified. Germline V lookup: CDR1 MNHEY, CDR2 SVGAGI. The CDR3 contains 16 residues.

The V gene is TRBV7-2, the J gene TRBJ2-3; TCRdb lists TRBD2, though no DNA is available to test this call. This CDR3 region has 15 residues. Germline V gene sequence: CDR1 SGHTA, CDR2 FQGNSA. Here the CDR3 reads CASSSLAGVGDTQYF. The whole variable domain, filled in from reference TRBV7-2 and TRBJ2-3, reads GAGVSQSPSNKVTEKGKDVELRCDPISGHTALYWYRQSLGQGLEFLIYFQGNSAPDKSGLPSDRFSAERTGGSVSTLTIQRTQQEDSAVYLCASSSLAGVGDTQYFGPGTRLTVL.

The genes are TRBV20-1 and TRBJ2-3; absent DNA, TCRdb's TRBD2 call cannot be checked. Germline values: CDR1 DFQATT, CDR2 SNEGSKA (reference sequence). This CDR3 is built from 15 residues. CDR3: CSARDTGTSRDTQYF.

The gene calls are TRBV29-1 and TRBJ1-2; TCRdb's D call of TRBD1 is untestable without DNA. CDR1 is SQVTM, CDR2 ANQGSEA, per germline. The CDR3 loop spans 12 amino acids. The chain's CDR3 is CSAFWGAWGYTF.

The gene calls are TRBV20-1 and TRBJ2-1; TCRdb calls TRBD2, which cannot be checked without DNA. The CDR3 is 14 residues long. Germline V CDR1 and CDR2: DFQATT, SNEGSKA (reference sequence). The CDR3 spells CSAIRGPGYNEQFF.

The chain is built from TRBV12-3 or TRBV12-4 and TRBJ1-5; TCRdb designates TRBD1, a call that cannot be tested without DNA. This CDR3 region has 13 residues. This chain's CDR3 is CASGQGPLRPQHF.